This TCR beta chain was recovered during a study of molecular identifiers for immune sequencing clone quantification. TCRdb re-called the PCR reads through MiXCR, storing one row per CDR3 protein. This sample yields roughly 55,000 distinct CDR3 sequences, of which around 33% are seen a single time; 3.5% to 4% belongs to the top ten. For naive CD8 T cells, sorting used the CD8+CD4-CCR7+CD45RA+ phenotype. The germline gives CDR1 MGHDK, CDR2 SYGVNS. The CDR3 covers 15 residues. As concerns this clonotype: One junction end does not reproduce the germline sequence, and a read error may be involved.

Sequenced material: naive CD8+ T cells from blood, with Jurkat cell RNA spiked in. Subset: FACS-sorted CD8+CD4-CCR7+CD45RA+ naive T cells. This sequence originates from a human donor in good health. Some libraries in this study had Jurkat cell RNA spiked in. This rearrangement joins TRBV25-1 to TRBJ2-5; unclear D gene. CDR3 sequence (DNA): TGTGCCAGCAGTGAGTGGGCTAGGAGCCAAGGGACCCAGTACTTC. Its translation is CASSEWARSQGTQYF.